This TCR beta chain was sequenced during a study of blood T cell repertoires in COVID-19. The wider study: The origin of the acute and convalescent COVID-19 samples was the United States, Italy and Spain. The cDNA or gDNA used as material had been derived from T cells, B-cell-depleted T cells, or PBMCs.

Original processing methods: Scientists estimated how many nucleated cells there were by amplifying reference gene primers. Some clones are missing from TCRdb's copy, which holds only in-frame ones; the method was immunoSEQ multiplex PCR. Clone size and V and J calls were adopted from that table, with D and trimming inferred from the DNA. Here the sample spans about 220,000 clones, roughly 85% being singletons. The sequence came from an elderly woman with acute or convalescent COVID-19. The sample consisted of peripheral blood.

The CDR3 region has the DNA TGTGCCAGCAGCCGGGGGGACTTAGCTACCAAGCAGTTCTTC. Translated, it gives CASSRGDLATKQFF. The rearrangement links TRBV7-2 to TRBJ2-1; 7 nucleotides agree with TRBD2. Germline V CDR1 and CDR2: SGHTA, FQGNSA. V trimming: 5 bases; J trimming: 11 bases; junction bases outside the gene matches: 12. CDR3 length: 14 amino acids.